The rows below give T cell receptor beta chains drawn from one sample of a study of T cell responses to AZD1222 COVID-19 vaccine. Repertoires were generated with immunoSEQ multiplex PCR, while TCRdb's copy carries only in-frame clones and drops some. Of about 190,000 clones listed, 87% are singletons. The sample consisted of peripheral blood, taken on day 0 of MenACWY control vaccination. These receptors were collected from an adult in good health. Both conserved end residues are part of each CDR3. Each record gives: clone size, V gene, D gene, J gene, CDR3 DNA, CDR3 protein. D genes are given only for firm matches. Only part of the rows carry a size: once, few, many, or a class if the clone is expanded.

>-|TRBV2|-|TRBJ1-1
TGTGCCAGCAGTGATAAAGAATATAATGAAGCTTTCTTT
CASSDKEYNEAFF
>-|TRBV5-5|-|TRBJ1-5
TGTGCCAGCAGCCCGTGGACATACAATCAGCCCCAGCATTTT
CASSPWTYNQPQHF
>-|TRBV25-1|TRBD1|TRBJ1-4
TGTGCCAGCAGTGAGGCCAGGGGGTATGAAAAACTGTTTTTT
CASSEARGYEKLFF
>-|TRBV18|TRBD2|TRBJ2-5
TGTGCCAGCTCGACTAGCGATCGGACCCAGTACTTC
CASSTSDRTQYF
>-|TRBV19|-|TRBJ2-1
TGTGCCAGTAGTATTCCTTGGGGGGGGGCGAATGAGCAGTTCTTC
CASSIPWGGANEQFF
>-|TRBV19|TRBD2|TRBJ2-1
TGTGCCAGTAGTATAGATCGATGGAGCGGGGGCAACAATGAGCAGTTCTTC
CASSIDRWSGGNNEQFF
>few|TRBV6-5|-|TRBJ1-6
TGTGCCAGCAGACCCGACAGTTCCCGCTCACCCCTCCACTTT
CASRPDSSRSPLHF
>few|TRBV29-1|-|TRBJ1-2
TGCAGCGTTGAATTCGGATACTATGGCTACACCTTC
CSVEFGYYGYTF
>-|TRBV5-1|-|TRBJ1-4
TGCGCCAGCAGCTTGGCTGGGGTACGCGGTGAAAAACTGTTTTTT
CASSLAGVRGEKLFF
>-|TRBV19|-|TRBJ1-2
TGTGCCAGTACTACGATGAGCCGGGGGGCCCTCTATGGCTACACCTTC
CASTTMSRGALYGYTF
>-|TRBV7-3|-|TRBJ2-2
TGTGCCAGCAGCGCCTCGGGACTTAATTCGGGGGAGCTGTTTTTT
CASSASGLNSGELFF
>-|TRBV28|TRBD1|TRBJ2-7
TGTGCCAGCATCCCCCGACAGGGCTACTCCTACGAGCAGTACTTC
CASIPRQGYSYEQYF
>-|TRBV19|-|TRBJ2-3
TGTGCCAGTAGTATGCGGGTGACCGATACGCAGTATTTT
CASSMRVTDTQYF
>-|TRBV19|-|TRBJ2-6
TGTGCCAGTAGTATAGTATTTAGGCGGGCAGGGTCTGGGGCCAACGTCCTGACTTTC
CASSIVFRRAGSGANVLTF
>-|TRBV30|-|TRBJ1-4
TGTGCCTGGAGTCGGGGAGGGGGAAGTGGTGAAAAACTGTTTTTT
CAWSRGGGSGEKLFF
>-|TRBV3-1/TRBV3-2|-|TRBJ1-1
TGTGCCAGCAGAAACTTCGACCGGAACACTGAAGCTTTCTTT
CASRNFDRNTEAFF
>-|TRBV9|-|TRBJ1-4
TGTGCCAGCAGCGTAGCCCCTTCCATGGGGGAAAAACTGTTTTTT
CASSVAPSMGEKLFF
>-|TRBV7-3|-|TRBJ2-1
TGTGCCAGCAGCTCCCAGGGAGGTCCCTACAATGAGCAGTTCTTC
CASSSQGGPYNEQFF
>-|TRBV7-7|-|TRBJ2-2
TGTGCTAGCAGCCCCGGACTCCCGAACACCGGGGAGCTGTTTTTT
CASSPGLPNTGELFF
>-|TRBV28|TRBD1|TRBJ1-2
TGTGCCACCAAGAAGACAGGGTATGGCTACACCTTC
CATKKTGYGYTF
>-|TRBV5-1|TRBD2|TRBJ2-2
TGCGCCAGCAGCTTGGGGGGACTAGCGGGAGTTACCGGGGAGCTGTTTTTT
CASSLGGLAGVTGELFF
>-|TRBV29-1|-|TRBJ1-1
TGCAGCGTTGAACGGGGCGTGGGCACTGAAGCTTTCTTT
CSVERGVGTEAFF
>-|TRBV9|-|TRBJ2-6
TGTGCCAGCAGCCAAGTCTTAGGCTCTGGGGCCAACGTCCTGACTTTC
CASSQVLGSGANVLTF
>once|TRBV4-1|-|TRBJ2-7
TGCGCCAGCAGCCATCGAGCAATGCCAACGGCCTCCTACGAGCAGTACTTC
CASSHRAMPTASYEQYF
>-|TRBV11-2|-|TRBJ1-6
TGTGCCAGCAGCCCCTTTTCAACGAGAGGTAATTCACCCCTCCACTTT
CASSPFSTRGNSPLHF
>-|TRBV24-1|-|TRBJ2-1
TGTGCCACCAGTGATTCCCTGGGGCGGCCGAGATCCTACAATGAGCAGTTCTTC
CATSDSLGRPRSYNEQFF
>-|TRBV19|-|TRBJ1-5
TGTGCCAGTAGTATGGTACAGCCCAATCAGCCCCAGCATTTT
CASSMVQPNQPQHF
>-|TRBV18|-|TRBJ2-7
TGTGCCAGCTCACCCGTGGCGGGCTCCGAGCAGTACTTC
CASSPVAGSEQYF
>-|TRBV6-5|-|TRBJ1-1
TGTGCCAGCCGGACAAACACTGAAGCTTTCTTT
CASRTNTEAFF
>-|TRBV2|-|TRBJ2-7
TGTGCCATCAAGACACGAACCTCCTACGAGCAGTACTTC
CAIKTRTSYEQYF
>-|TRBV6-6|TRBD1|TRBJ1-2
TGTGCCAGCAGTCCTACAGGGGATGGCTATGGCTACACCTTC
CASSPTGDGYGYTF
>once|TRBV28|-|TRBJ1-3
TGTGCCAGCAGTTTCCGGGGACTTGGAAACACCATATATTTT
CASSFRGLGNTIYF
>-|TRBV4-1|TRBD2|TRBJ2-7
TGCGCCAGCAGCCAAGATACGGCTAGCGGGGTCAGCTCCTACGAGCAGTACTTC
CASSQDTASGVSSYEQYF
>-|TRBV29-1|-|TRBJ2-3
TGCAGCGTTGTTTTCGCGGGACCCACAGATACGCAGTATTTT
CSVVFAGPTDTQYF
>-|TRBV7-2|-|TRBJ1-1
TGTGCCAGCAGCGTAACCCGGAACACTGAAGCTTTCTTT
CASSVTRNTEAFF
>-|TRBV12-3/TRBV12-4|-|TRBJ1-1
TGTGCCAGCAGTTTAGGGTGGGACTGGGAAGCTTTCTTT
CASSLGWDWEAFF
>-|TRBV3-1/TRBV3-2|TRBD2|TRBJ2-3
TGTGCCAGCAGCCAAGAAGGAGCGGGGGGCACAGATACGCAGTATTTT
CASSQEGAGGTDTQYF
>-|TRBV13|-|TRBJ1-3
TGTGCCAGCAGCGCCGGGCCCTCTGGAAACACCATATATTTT
CASSAGPSGNTIYF
>-|TRBV28|-|TRBJ2-1
TGTGCCAGCAGTTTATGGGCGGGCCGTTACAATGAGCAGTTCTTC
CASSLWAGRYNEQFF
>-|TRBV7-2|TRBD1|TRBJ1-1
TGTGCCAGCAGCTTAGCGCGGGACAGGGCGGGAGCTTTCTTT
CASSLARDRAGAFF
>-|TRBV27|TRBD1|TRBJ1-2
TGTGCCAGCAGTTTCGGGACAGGATATGGCTACACCTTC
CASSFGTGYGYTF
>-|TRBV27|-|TRBJ1-1
TGTGCCAGCAGTCCCAATATGGACCGTCGCGCTGAAGCTTTCTTT
CASSPNMDRRAEAFF
>-|TRBV28|-|TRBJ1-2
TGTGCCACTGACCTGGGGGGCTATGGCTACACCTTC
CATDLGGYGYTF
>-|TRBV7-9|-|TRBJ2-7
TGTGCCAGCAGCGGCACCGGGACTGCGCGGTATCCCTACGAGCAGTACTTC
CASSGTGTARYPYEQYF
>-|TRBV24-1|TRBD1|TRBJ2-1
TGTGCCACCAGTGATGACGGGACAGGGCTCTTTAATGAGCAGTTCTTC
CATSDDGTGLFNEQFF
>once|TRBV27|-|TRBJ1-1
TGTGCCAGCAGTTTAGGCGGTGGGAGGGCTGAAGCTTTCTTT
CASSLGGGRAEAFF
>-|TRBV12-3/TRBV12-4|-|TRBJ2-7
TGTGCCAGCAGTGGGAGCTCCTACGAGCAGTACTTC
CASSGSSYEQYF
>-|TRBV7-9|TRBD1|TRBJ1-4
TGTGCCAGCAGCTTTGACAGGGAAAGGGAAAAACTGTTTTTT
CASSFDREREKLFF
>-|TRBV25-1|-|TRBJ2-1
TGTGCCAGCAGTTCTCCCCTCAATGAGCAGTTCTTC
CASSSPLNEQFF